What follows are 10 T cell receptor beta chains derived from one specimen sequenced in a study of cytomegalovirus exposure and HLA in healthy donors listed by TCRdb under 2017. Library method: the immunoSEQ multiplex PCR assay. For the multiplex PCR, a mixture combining 60 forward primers for TCR Vbeta segments and 13 reverse primers for TCR Jbeta segments was used. TCRdb took over this immuneACCESS table, retaining in-frame rearrangements with V and J assigned. Such tables are incomplete; in checked studies, under half of the missing clones stem from an unresolved V gene, and the remainder is unexplained. The sample data list about 120,000 clones, and 77% of these were observed just once. 4.2% of the sample belongs to the ten largest clones. The sequenced sample was PBMCs. The receptors come from a male donor in good health and CMV-seropositive.

This clone was found a few times. V usage is TRBV9 and J usage is TRBJ2-4; D possibly corresponds to TRBD2 (5 bases). The CDR3 is made up of 13 amino acids. V was clipped by 9 bases and J by 4 bases, with 14 bases between them. CDR1 and CDR2 from the germline V gene are SGDLS and YYNGEE. CDR3: CAKSGPQKNIQYF. The CDR3 region has the DNA TGTGCCAAAAGCGGCCCCCAGAAAAACATTCAGTACTTC.

This clone was seen a handful of times. This chain links TRBV7-8 with TRBJ2-2; 11 positions match TRBD1. Looked up from germline, CDR1 is SGHVS and CDR2 is FQNEAQ. The CDR3 extends over 16 amino acids. The junction had 5 bases not matched to a gene; V was cut back by 3 bases and J by 5 bases. In DNA, the CDR3 is TGTGCCAGCAGCTTTTCAGGACAGGGGGCAACCGGGGAGCTGTTTTTT. Translating gives CASSFSGQGATGELFF.

This rearrangement joins TRBV29-1 to TRBJ1-1; D is possibly TRBD1 (6 bases). The germline V gene encodes CDR1 SQVTM and CDR2 ANQGSEA. The CDR3 is made up of 12 amino acids. Trimming removed 6 bases from V and 4 bases from J, with 12 bases in between. In DNA form, the CDR3 reads TGCAGCGTCCTTCCAGGGGCCACTGAAGCTTTCTTT. This codes for CSVLPGATEAFF.

The J gene is TRBJ2-5, the V gene TRBV18, with 8 bases fitting TRBD2. The J call may be incorrect, as the DNA end agrees better with TRBJ2-7. Germline CDR1 reads KGHSH; CDR2 reads LQKENI. The CDR3 is made up of 13 amino acids. CDR3 nucleotide sequence: TGTGCCAGCTCCGCGGGGGGCTACTACGAGCAGTACTTC. It yields the protein CASSAGGYYEQYF.

This rearrangement joins TRBV27 to TRBJ1-6, with D hard to call. V dropped 6 bases and J dropped 0 bases, with 9 bases sitting between them. Germline assignment: CDR1 MNHEY and CDR2 SMNVEV (reference sequence). The CDR3 length is 15 residues. CDR3 nucleotide sequence: TGTGCCAGCAGAAAACAGAGCTCCTATAATTCACCCCTCCACTTT. This sequence encodes CASRKQSSYNSPLHF.

The V gene is TRBV5-1, the J gene TRBJ2-5; D is perhaps TRBD2 (6 bases). With 4 bases removed from V and 2 bases from J, the gap between germline ends came to 18 bases. There are 16 residues in the CDR3. CDR1 and CDR2 (germline): SGHRS, YFSETQ. In DNA form, the CDR3 reads TGCGCCAGCAGCCCCCGTAGTAGCGGAACGCAAGAGACCCAGTACTTC. This translates into CASSPRSSGTQETQYF. Full variable domain (outside the CDR3, taken from reference TRBV5-1 and TRBJ2-5): KAGVTQTPRYLIKTRGQQVTLSCSPISGHRSVSWYQQTPGQGLQFLFEYFSETQRNKGNFPGRFSGRQFSNSRSEMNVSTLELGDSALYLCASSPRSSGTQETQYFGPGTRLLVL.

This chain connects TRBV11-2 to TRBJ2-1; 8 bases match TRBD2. V lost 5 bases and J lost 7; bases outside the gene matches: 19. The CDR3 has 18 residues. CDR1 is SGHAT and CDR2 is FQNNGV in the germline V gene. In DNA, the CDR3 is TGTGCCAGCAGCCCCAGAGGAGGGGCTAGCGGGTTGGCGAATGAGCAGTTCTTC. Its protein product is CASSPRGGASGLANEQFF.

The J gene is TRBJ1-1, the V gene TRBV5-1; the D gene is possibly TRBD1 (5 bases). Between the trimmed V and J ends, which lost 3 bases and 4 bases, there was a span of 16 bases. The CDR3 has 15 residues. Per the germline V gene, CDR1 is SGHRS and CDR2 is YFSETQ. CDR3: CASSWGIMGGTEAFF. The CDR3 nucleotides are TGCGCCAGCAGCTGGGGGATCATGGGGGGCACTGAAGCTTTCTTT.

The CDR3 is CASSLALTSGVPEQFF. The CDR3 nucleotides read TGCGCCAGCAGCTTGGCCCTGACTAGCGGGGTGCCTGAGCAGTTCTTC. This chain connects TRBV5-1 to TRBJ2-1, with TRBD2 identical over 11 bases. Germline-derived CDR1 and CDR2 are SGHRS and YFSETQ. V shed 0 bases, J shed 9 bases, and the junction held 8 bases outside the gene matches. The CDR3 consists of 16 residues.

V and J are TRBV13 and TRBJ2-7, with 9 positions matching TRBD1. The length of the CDR3 is 14 residues. Per germline, CDR1 PRHDT and CDR2 FYEKMQ (reference sequence). Unmatched junction bases numbered 4, after V lost 4 bases and J lost 3 bases. For the CDR3, the DNA is TGTGCCAGCAGCTGGGACAGGGAGAACTACGAGCAGTACTTC. This translates into CASSWDRENYEQYF.